This passage covers 9 T cell receptor beta chains from one sample sequenced in a study of long-term antiretroviral therapy in people with HIV. Run at survey level, the immunoSEQ assay was version v3.0. Only in-frame clones appear in the TCRdb table, and some are missing; sequencing was by immunoSEQ multiplex PCR. Found here are around 16,000 clones, roughly four fifths of them singletons; the top ten hold around 16%. Specimen: unsorted PBMCs, collected just before starting antiretroviral therapy. The receptors were sampled from a middle-aged man with HIV.

This clone was observed a few times. The sample has other DNA sequences that encode this CDR3 too. The CDR3, as DNA: TGCAGCGTTGAAGAGGGGGACAGGGGCTACGAGCAGTACTTC. Protein sequence: CSVEEGDRGYEQYF. The chain carries TRBV29-1 and TRBJ2-7, with TRBD1 identical over 10 bases. The V segment lost 0 bases and the J segment 3 bases; nucleotides outside the gene matches: 2. Germline CDR1 SQVTM, CDR2 ANQGSEA. The CDR3 consists of 14 residues.

V gene TRBV30 combines with J gene TRBJ1-3; D may be TRBD1 (5 bases). The V and J ends lost 5 bases and 1 base respectively, with 12 bases between them. Germline V gene sequence: CDR1 GTSNPN, CDR2 SVGIG (reference sequence). CDR3 length equals 14 residues. This chain's CDR3 is CAWALSGSGNTIYF. CDR3 DNA sequence: TGTGCCTGGGCACTCTCAGGGTCTGGAAACACCATATATTTT.

The chain links TRBV6-1 to TRBJ2-2; possible D gene TRBD1, 6 bases. The V end was cut by 4 bases, the J end by 3 bases, with 9 bases between. Germline V gene data show CDR1 as MNHNS and CDR2 as SASEGT. This CDR3 region has 14 residues. CDR3 nucleotides: TGTGCCAGCAGTGCTGGGACATACACCGGGGAGCTGTTTTTT. Translated: CASSAGTYTGELFF.

The rearrangement uses TRBV5-1 and TRBJ2-5; perhaps TRBD2 as D (6 bases). The CDR3 has 13 residues. Germline loops: CDR1 SGHRS, CDR2 YFSETQ. Deletions cut 4 bases from V and 5 bases from J, with 12 bases between. This CDR3 reads CASSPGAHETQYF. As DNA, the CDR3 is TGCGCCAGCAGCCCGGGAGCCCATGAGACCCAGTACTTC.

J is TRBJ2-7 and V is TRBV5-1; TRBD1 matches 11 bases. Germline CDR1 reads SGHRS; CDR2 reads YFSETQ. There are 19 residues in the CDR3. J gave up 3 bases and V 2 bases, and 16 bases lay outside the gene matches. As DNA, the CDR3 is TGCGCCAGCAGCTTTTCCGGGACAGGGGGTTCCCCTACCCTCTACGAGCAGTACTTC. This encodes CASSFSGTGGSPTLYEQYF.

As concerns this clone: This likely stems from a read error, as it lies one base from a far larger clone. This chain connects TRBV5-1 to TRBJ1-5; possible D gene TRBD1, 5 bases. Germline-derived CDR1 and CDR2 are SGHRS and YFSETQ. The CDR3 sequence is 15 residues long. V lost 4 bases and J lost 0, with 11 bases in between. CDR3 bases: TGCGCCAGCAGCGTGGACACCTTTAGCAATCAGCCCCAGCATTTT. Its translation: CASSVDTFSNQPQHF.

The chain joins TRBV29-1 to TRBJ1-1; D is ambiguous. Germline CDR1 SQVTM, CDR2 ANQGSEA. V was clipped by 4 bases and J by 5 bases, with 14 bases between them. The CDR3 sequence is 13 residues long. The CDR3 bases are TGCAGCGTTGTCGGAAGCCTAAAAACTGAAGCTTTCTTT. It codes for CSVVGSLKTEAFF.

This sequence joins TRBV6-1 and TRBJ1-1, with unresolved D. CDR1 is MNHNS, CDR2 SASEGT, per germline. This CDR3 is built from 12 residues. The V gene lost 5 bases and the J gene lost 6 bases, with 10 bases spanning the gap. CDR3 sequence (DNA): TGTGCCAGCAGTATTCAGAAATCTGAAGCTTTCTTT. It yields the protein CASSIQKSEAFF.

The CDR3 DNA is TGCGCCAGCAGCCCCGGACAGGGTTTGTACTTC. The encoded protein is CASSPGQGLYF. The chain joins TRBV10-1 to TRBJ2-7; 8 bases agree with TRBD1. CDR3 length equals 11 residues. Germline CDR1 WNHNN, CDR2 SYGVQD (reference sequence). Trimming cost V 6 bases and J 12 bases; bases outside gene matches: 7.